This TCR beta chain was sequenced during a study of blood T cell repertoires in COVID-19. Study as a whole: In each case, the material was cDNA or gDNA derived from T cells, B-cell-depleted T cells, or PBMCs.

TCRdb's copy holds only in-frame clones and misses some; the assay was immunoSEQ multiplex PCR. The table has about 120,000 clones, 88% seen once. The V segment lost 5 bases and the J segment 6 bases; nucleotides outside the gene matches: 7. CDR1 is LNHDA, CDR2 SQIVND, per germline (reference sequence). The CDR3 runs to 14 residues. The sequence was obtained from a woman aged 45-60 years with acute or convalescent COVID-19. The chain links TRBV19 to TRBJ1-1; 9 positions match TRBD1. Sequences were obtained from peripheral blood. This chain's CDR3 is CASSVGQGKAEAFF. As DNA, the CDR3 is TGTGCCAGTAGTGTGGGACAGGGTAAGGCTGAAGCTTTCTTT.